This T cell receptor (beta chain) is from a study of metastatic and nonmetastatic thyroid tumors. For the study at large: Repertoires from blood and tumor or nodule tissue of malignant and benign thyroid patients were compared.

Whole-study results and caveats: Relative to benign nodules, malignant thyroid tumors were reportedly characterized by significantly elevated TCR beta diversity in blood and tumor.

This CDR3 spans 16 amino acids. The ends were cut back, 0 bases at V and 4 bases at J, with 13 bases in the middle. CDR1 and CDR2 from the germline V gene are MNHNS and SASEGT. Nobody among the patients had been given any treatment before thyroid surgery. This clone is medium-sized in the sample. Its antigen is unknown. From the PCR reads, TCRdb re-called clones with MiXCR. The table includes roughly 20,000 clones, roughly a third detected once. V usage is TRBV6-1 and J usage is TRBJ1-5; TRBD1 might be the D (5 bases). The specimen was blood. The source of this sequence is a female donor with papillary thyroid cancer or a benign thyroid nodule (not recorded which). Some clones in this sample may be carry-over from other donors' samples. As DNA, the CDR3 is TGTGCCAGCAGTGAAGCCCTTTTACAGGTTAATCAGCCCCAGCATTTT. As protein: CASSEALLQVNQPQHF.